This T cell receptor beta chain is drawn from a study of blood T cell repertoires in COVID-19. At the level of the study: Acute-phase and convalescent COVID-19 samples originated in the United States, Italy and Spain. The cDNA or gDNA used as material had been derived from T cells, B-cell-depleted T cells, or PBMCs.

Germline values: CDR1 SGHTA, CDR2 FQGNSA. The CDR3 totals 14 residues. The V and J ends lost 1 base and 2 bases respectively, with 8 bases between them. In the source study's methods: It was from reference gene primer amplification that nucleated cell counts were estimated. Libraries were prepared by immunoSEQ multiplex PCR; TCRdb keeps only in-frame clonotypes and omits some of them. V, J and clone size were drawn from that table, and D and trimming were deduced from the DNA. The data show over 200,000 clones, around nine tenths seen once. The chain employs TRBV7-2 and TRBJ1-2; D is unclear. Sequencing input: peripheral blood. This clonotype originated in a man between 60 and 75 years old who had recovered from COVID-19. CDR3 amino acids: CASSLEATNYGYTF. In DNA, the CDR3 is TGTGCCAGCAGCTTAGAAGCAACGAACTATGGCTACACCTTC.